This passage covers 16 T cell receptor beta chains from one sample sequenced in a study of control samples from healthy donors and cancer patients (TCRdb year 2020). Libraries were made using the immunoSEQ multiplex PCR assay. TCRdb holds this immuneACCESS table with in-frame rearrangements only. Some clones are missing; in checked studies, unresolved V genes explain under half, and the rest has no known cause. This sample lists about 130,000 clones; around nine tenths were detected once. The ten largest clones represent around 3% of the sample. What was sequenced was blood. These receptors were collected from a man aged 45-60 years in good health.

This rearrangement joins TRBV7-8 to TRBJ2-2; no clear D gene. CDR1 and CDR2 from the germline V gene are SGHVS and FQNEAQ. This CDR3 has 18 residues. V gave up 5 bases and J gave up 3 bases, with 22 bases separating them. This chain's CDR3 is CASSNNGLDLWDTGELFF. The CDR3 coding sequence is TGTGCCAGCAGCAACAATGGTCTGGATTTGTGGGACACCGGGGAGCTGTTTTTT.

The chain links TRBV9 to TRBJ2-3; possible D gene TRBD2, 6 bases. V was trimmed by 0 bases and J by 4 bases, leaving 12 bases between them. Germline loops: CDR1 SGDLS, CDR2 YYNGEE. The CDR3 covers 15 residues. The CDR3 protein is CASSVAAGRADTQYF. The CDR3 DNA follows: TGTGCCAGCAGCGTAGCTGCGGGGAGAGCAGATACGCAGTATTTT.

This clone occurred once. V and J are TRBV28 and TRBJ2-5; TRBD2 agrees at 8 bases. The germline gives CDR1 MDHEN, CDR2 SYDVKM. V lost 3 bases, J lost 0 bases, and 3 bases stayed unmatched. This CDR3 spans 15 amino acids. The CDR3: CASSFGGGYQETQYF. Here the CDR3 DNA reads TGTGCCAGCAGTTTTGGCGGGGGGTACCAAGAGACCCAGTACTTC.

The chain recombines TRBV2 with TRBJ1-2, with 8 nucleotides matching TRBD1. The V and J ends lost 4 bases and 4 bases, in that order; junction bases with no gene match: 14. CDR1 and CDR2 from the germline V gene are SNHLY and FYNNEI. The CDR3 totals 17 residues. The DNA for the CDR3 is TGTGCCAGCAGTGCCAACCCCGGCGGACAGGGAGGCTATGGCTACACCTTC. Amino acids: CASSANPGGQGGYGYTF. Looking up the rest from reference TRBV2 and TRBJ1-2 gives the full variable domain: EPEVTQTPSHQVTQMGQEVILRCVPISNHLYFYWYRQILGQKVEFLVSFYNNEISEKSEIFDDQFSVERPDGSNFTLKIRSTKLEDSAMYFCASSANPGGQGGYGYTFGSGTRLTVV.

This sequence joins TRBV30 and TRBJ2-3, with 8 bases identical to TRBD2. This CDR3 has 16 residues. V shed 2 bases, J shed 3 bases, and the junction held 10 bases outside the gene matches. Germline CDR1 and CDR2: GTSNPN and SVGIG (reference sequence). CDR3 in DNA: TGTGCCTGGAGTAAGGGTGGGGGACTAGGAACAGATACGCAGTATTTT. Translating it yields CAWSKGGGLGTDTQYF. Full variable domain (outside the CDR3, taken from reference TRBV30 and TRBJ2-3): SQTIHQWPATLVQPVGSPLSLECTVEGTSNPNLYWYRQAAGRGLQLLFYSVGIGQISSEVPQNLSASRPQDRQFILSSKKLLLSDSGFYLCAWSKGGGLGTDTQYFGPGTRLTVL.

J is TRBJ2-1 and V is TRBV6-5; D remains unclear. This CDR3 has 14 amino acids. The germline CDR1 and CDR2 sequences are MNHEY and SVGAGI. The ends were cut back, 7 bases at V and 9 bases at J, with 19 bases in the middle. CDR3 region: CASTSSVLYGEQFF. DNA of the CDR3: TGTGCCAGCACGAGCAGTGTGTTATACGGTGAGCAGTTCTTC.

The chain uses TRBV28 and TRBJ2-1; 8 bases agree with TRBD2. CDR1 and CDR2 (germline): MDHEN, SYDVKM. The CDR3 is 18 amino acids. The V gene end was trimmed by 3 bases and the J gene end by 1 base; junction bases not matched to a gene: 11. DNA for the CDR3: TGTGCCAGCAGTTTGGCGGGGGGCTACAGAGAATCCTACAATGAGCAGTTCTTC. It encodes CASSLAGGYRESYNEQFF.

V usage is TRBV24-1 and J usage is TRBJ2-1, with 11 bases that match TRBD1. Germline V lookup: CDR1 KGHDR, CDR2 SFDVKD. V gave up 3 bases and J gave up 7 bases; unmatched junction bases: 7. This CDR3 is 16 amino acids long. The CDR3 loop is CATSDRTGGFGNEQFF. The CDR3 bases are TGTGCCACCAGTGATCGGACAGGGGGCTTTGGTAATGAGCAGTTCTTC.

This clone was detected once. The rearrangement joins TRBV6-2 or TRBV6-3 to TRBJ1-3; a weak D match, TRBD1 (5 bases). Per the germline V gene, CDR1 is MNHEY and CDR2 is SVGEGT. This CDR3 comprises 15 residues. Trimming took off 1 base at V and 4 bases at J, with 11 bases between the two ends. The CDR3 here is CASSYFRDGGNTIYF. The CDR3 DNA reads TGTGCCAGCAGTTACTTTCGGGACGGGGGAAACACCATATATTTT.

This clone has more than one count but fewer than ten. This rearrangement joins TRBV5-1 to TRBJ1-1, with 10 bases aligning to TRBD1. This CDR3 is 15 amino acids long. Germline V CDR1 and CDR2: SGHRS, YFSETQ. J gave up 7 bases and V 3 bases, and 9 bases lay outside the gene matches. CDR3 in DNA: TGCGCCAGCAGCTGGACTACCGGGACAGGGGTTGAAGCTTTCTTT. Its protein product is CASSWTTGTGVEAFF.

Only one count was recorded for this clone. V is TRBV28 and J is TRBJ1-1; no clear D. This CDR3 contains 16 residues. In germline, CDR1 is MDHEN, CDR2 SYDVKM. V was trimmed by 3 bases and J by 2 bases, leaving 16 bases between them. The CDR3 reads CASSFFPSGLNTEAFF. Here the CDR3 DNA reads TGTGCCAGCAGTTTTTTCCCTTCAGGCTTAAACACTGAAGCTTTCTTT.

V is TRBV3-1 (or the pseudogene TRBV3-2) and J is TRBJ1-1, with D perhaps TRBD1 (6 bases). Trimming stripped 4 bases from V and 8 bases from J, with 17 bases between. The CDR3 covers 14 residues. From germline, CDR1 is LGHDT and CDR2 YNNKEL (reference sequence). This CDR3 is CASSRRGSDLEAFF. The CDR3 region has the DNA TGTGCCAGCAGCCGAAGGGGGTCCGACTTAGAAGCTTTCTTT.

The rearrangement uses TRBV27 and TRBJ2-7; 8 bases fit TRBD1. V trimming: 5 bases; J trimming: 2 bases; junction bases outside the gene matches: 8. Germline V lookup: CDR1 MNHEY, CDR2 SMNVEV (reference sequence). CDR3 size: 15 residues. In nucleotides, the CDR3 is TGTGCCAGCAGTGGCGGGACAGGCCGAACCTACGAGCAGTACTTC. As protein: CASSGGTGRTYEQYF.

The genes are TRBV11-3 and TRBJ2-3; D remains ambiguous. The ends were cut back, 2 bases at V and 0 bases at J, with 12 bases in the middle. This CDR3 is 16 amino acids long. Germline CDR1 reads SGHNT; CDR2 reads YENEEA. CDR3 sequence reads: CASSLTRARSTDTQYF. The DNA for the CDR3 is TGTGCCAGCAGCTTAACCCGGGCCAGGAGCACAGATACGCAGTATTTT.

Only a few counts were recorded for this clone. This rearrangement joins TRBV6-5 to TRBJ1-1; D remains unclear. This CDR3 contains 13 residues. The V and J ends lost 8 bases and 4 bases respectively, with 14 bases between them. CDR1 is MNHEY and CDR2 is SVGAGI in the germline V gene. The CDR3 DNA reads as TGTGCCAGCGGGAGTATGTCACGCACTGAAGCTTTCTTT. Amino acid sequence: CASGSMSRTEAFF.

The chain couples TRBV5-1 to TRBJ2-3, with a tentative D call TRBD1 (5 bases). The germline V gene has CDR1 SGHRS and CDR2 YFSETQ. V was cut by 4 bases and J by 4 bases, with 16 bases left in between. The CDR3 runs 15 residues. CDR3 in amino acids: CASSRDSFPADTQYF. CDR3 nucleotide sequence: TGCGCCAGCAGCCGAGACAGTTTTCCCGCAGATACGCAGTATTTT.